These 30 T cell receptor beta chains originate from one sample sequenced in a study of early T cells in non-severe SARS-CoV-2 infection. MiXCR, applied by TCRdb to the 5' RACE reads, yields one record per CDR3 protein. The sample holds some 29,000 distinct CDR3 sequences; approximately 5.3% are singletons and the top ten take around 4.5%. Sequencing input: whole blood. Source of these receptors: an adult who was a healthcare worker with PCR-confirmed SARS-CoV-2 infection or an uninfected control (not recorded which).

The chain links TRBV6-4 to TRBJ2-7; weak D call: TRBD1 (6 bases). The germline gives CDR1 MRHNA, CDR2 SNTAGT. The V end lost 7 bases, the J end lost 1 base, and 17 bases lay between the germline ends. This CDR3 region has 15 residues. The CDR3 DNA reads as TGTGCCAGCACCACCGGGACAAGAAGGTCCTACGAGCAGTACTTC. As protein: CASTTGTRRSYEQYF.

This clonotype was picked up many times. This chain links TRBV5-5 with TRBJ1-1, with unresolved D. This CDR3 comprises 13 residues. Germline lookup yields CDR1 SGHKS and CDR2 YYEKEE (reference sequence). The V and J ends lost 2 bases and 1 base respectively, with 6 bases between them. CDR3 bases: TGTGCCAGCAGCTTACTGGGGAACACTGAAGCTTTCTTT. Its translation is CASSLLGNTEAFF.

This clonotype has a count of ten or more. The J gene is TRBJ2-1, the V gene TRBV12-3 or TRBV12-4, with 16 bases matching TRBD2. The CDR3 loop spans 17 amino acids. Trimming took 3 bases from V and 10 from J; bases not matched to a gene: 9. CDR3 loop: CASSLAGLAGGPEEQFF. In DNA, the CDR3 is TGTGCCAGCAGTTTGGCGGGACTAGCGGGAGGGCCAGAGGAGCAGTTCTTC.

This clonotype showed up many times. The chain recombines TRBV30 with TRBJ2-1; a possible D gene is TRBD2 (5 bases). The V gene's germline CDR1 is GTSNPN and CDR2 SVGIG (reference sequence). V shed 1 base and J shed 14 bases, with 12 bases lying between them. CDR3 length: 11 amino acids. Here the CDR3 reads CAWSEGVGEFF. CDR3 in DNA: TGTGCCTGGAGTGAGGGAGTTGGGGAGTTCTTC.

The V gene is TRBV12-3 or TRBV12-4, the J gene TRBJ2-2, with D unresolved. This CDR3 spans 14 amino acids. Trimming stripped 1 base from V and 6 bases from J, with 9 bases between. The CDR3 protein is CASSLVAAAGELFF. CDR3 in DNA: TGTGCCAGCAGTTTAGTGGCGGCGGCCGGGGAGCTGTTTTTT.

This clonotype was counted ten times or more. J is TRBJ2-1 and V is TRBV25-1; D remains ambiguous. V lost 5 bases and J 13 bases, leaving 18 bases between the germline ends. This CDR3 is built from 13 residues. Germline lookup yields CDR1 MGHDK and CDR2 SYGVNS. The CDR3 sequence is CASSRKNPQTQFF. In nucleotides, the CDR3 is TGTGCCAGCAGTAGGAAGAATCCGCAAACCCAGTTCTTC.

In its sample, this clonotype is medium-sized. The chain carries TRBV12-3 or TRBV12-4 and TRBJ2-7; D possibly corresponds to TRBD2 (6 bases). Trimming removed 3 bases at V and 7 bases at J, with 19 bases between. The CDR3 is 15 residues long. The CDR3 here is CASSFGGTDAWEQYF. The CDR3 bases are TGTGCCAGCAGTTTTGGCGGGACCGACGCCTGGGAGCAGTACTTC.

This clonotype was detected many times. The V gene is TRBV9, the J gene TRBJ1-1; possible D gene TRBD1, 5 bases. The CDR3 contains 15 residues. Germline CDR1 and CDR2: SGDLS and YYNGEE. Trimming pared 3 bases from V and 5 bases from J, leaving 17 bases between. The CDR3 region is CASSAAGRLDTEAFF. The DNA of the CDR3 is TGTGCCAGCAGCGCGGCGGGACGGCTGGATACTGAAGCTTTCTTT.

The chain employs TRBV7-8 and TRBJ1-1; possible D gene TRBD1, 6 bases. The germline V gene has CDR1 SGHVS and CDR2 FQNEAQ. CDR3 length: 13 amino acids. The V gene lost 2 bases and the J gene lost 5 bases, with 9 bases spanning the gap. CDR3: CASSLQGSTEAFF. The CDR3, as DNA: TGTGCCAGCAGCTTACAGGGGTCGACTGAAGCTTTCTTT. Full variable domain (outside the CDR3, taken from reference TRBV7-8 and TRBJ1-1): GAGVSQSPRYKVAKRGQDVALRCDPISGHVSLFWYQQALGQGPEFLTYFQNEAQLDKSGLPSDRFFAERPEGSVSTLKIQRTQQEDSAVYLCASSLQGSTEAFFGQGTRLTVV.

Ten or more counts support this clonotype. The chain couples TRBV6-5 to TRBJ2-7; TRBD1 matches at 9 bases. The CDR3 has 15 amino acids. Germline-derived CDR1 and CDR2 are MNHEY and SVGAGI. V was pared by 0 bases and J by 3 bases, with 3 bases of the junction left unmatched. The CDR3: CASSYSGTGNYEQYF. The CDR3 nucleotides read TGTGCCAGCAGTTACTCCGGGACAGGGAACTACGAGCAGTACTTC.

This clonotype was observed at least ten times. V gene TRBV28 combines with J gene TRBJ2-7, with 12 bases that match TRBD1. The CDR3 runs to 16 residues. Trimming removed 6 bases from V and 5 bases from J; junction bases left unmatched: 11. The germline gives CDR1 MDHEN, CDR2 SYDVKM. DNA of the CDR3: TGTGCCAGCAGCTCTCCGGGACAGGGGGCAAAGGACGAGCAGTACTTC. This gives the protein CASSSPGQGAKDEQYF.

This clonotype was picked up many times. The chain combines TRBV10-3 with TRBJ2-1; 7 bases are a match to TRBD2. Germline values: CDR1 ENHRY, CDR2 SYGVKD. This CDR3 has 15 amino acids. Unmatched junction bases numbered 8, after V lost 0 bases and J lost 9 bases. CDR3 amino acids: CAISESEGGPSEQFF. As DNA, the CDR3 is TGTGCCATCAGTGAGTCGGAGGGAGGGCCAAGTGAGCAGTTCTTC.

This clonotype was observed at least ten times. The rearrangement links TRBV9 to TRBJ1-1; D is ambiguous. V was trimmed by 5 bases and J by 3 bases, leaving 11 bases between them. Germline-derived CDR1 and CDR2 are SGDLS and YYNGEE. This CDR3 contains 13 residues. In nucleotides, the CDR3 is TGTGCCAGCAGTGCCGACGTGGACACTGAAGCTTTCTTT. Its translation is CASSADVDTEAFF.

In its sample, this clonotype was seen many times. For the CDR3, the DNA is TGTGCCAGCACGGAGTCGGGCTATGGCTACACCTTC. It is translated as CASTESGYGYTF. The rearrangement joins TRBV11-1 to TRBJ1-2; unclear D gene. This CDR3 region has 12 residues. Deletions cut 7 bases from V and 4 bases from J, with 10 bases between. Germline CDR1 reads SGHAT; CDR2 reads FQDESV (reference sequence).

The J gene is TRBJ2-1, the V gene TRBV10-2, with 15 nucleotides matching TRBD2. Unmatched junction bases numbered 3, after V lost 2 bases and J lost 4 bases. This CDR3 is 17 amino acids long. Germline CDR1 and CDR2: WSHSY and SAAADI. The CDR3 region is CASSEGTSGRKYNEQFF. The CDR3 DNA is TGCGCCAGCAGTGAGGGGACTAGCGGGAGGAAATACAATGAGCAGTTCTTC.

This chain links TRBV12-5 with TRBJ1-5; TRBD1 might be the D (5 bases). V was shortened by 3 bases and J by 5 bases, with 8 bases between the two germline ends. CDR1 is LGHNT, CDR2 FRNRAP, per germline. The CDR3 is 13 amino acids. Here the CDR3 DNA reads TGTGCTAGTGGTTTTCAGGGAGATCAGCCCCAGCATTTT. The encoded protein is CASGFQGDQPQHF.

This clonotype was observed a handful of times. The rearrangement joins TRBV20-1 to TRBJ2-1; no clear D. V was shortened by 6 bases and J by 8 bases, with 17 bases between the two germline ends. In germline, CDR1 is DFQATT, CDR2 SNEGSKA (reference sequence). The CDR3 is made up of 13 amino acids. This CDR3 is CSALALDGDEQFF. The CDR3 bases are TGCAGTGCCCTGGCTTTGGACGGCGATGAGCAGTTCTTC.

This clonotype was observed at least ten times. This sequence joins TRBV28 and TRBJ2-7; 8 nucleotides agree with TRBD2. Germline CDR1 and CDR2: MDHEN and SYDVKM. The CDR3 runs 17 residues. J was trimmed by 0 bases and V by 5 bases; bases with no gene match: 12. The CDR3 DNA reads TGTGCCAGCAGTCCCCCCCGAAGCGGGAGTCCCTCCTACGAGCAGTACTTC. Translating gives CASSPPRSGSPSYEQYF.

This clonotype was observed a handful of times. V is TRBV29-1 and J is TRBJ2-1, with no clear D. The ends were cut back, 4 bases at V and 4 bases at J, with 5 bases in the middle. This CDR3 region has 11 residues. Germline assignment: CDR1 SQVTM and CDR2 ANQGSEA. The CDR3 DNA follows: TGCAGCGTTGCTGTTTACAATGAGCAGTTCTTC. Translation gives CSVAVYNEQFF.

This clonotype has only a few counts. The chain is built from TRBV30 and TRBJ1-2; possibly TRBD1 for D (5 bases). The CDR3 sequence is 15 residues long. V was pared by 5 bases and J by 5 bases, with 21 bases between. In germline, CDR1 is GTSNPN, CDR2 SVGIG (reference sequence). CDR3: CAWCSIRGFWYGYTF. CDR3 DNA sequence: TGTGCCTGGTGTTCCATACGGGGCTTCTGGTATGGCTACACCTTC.

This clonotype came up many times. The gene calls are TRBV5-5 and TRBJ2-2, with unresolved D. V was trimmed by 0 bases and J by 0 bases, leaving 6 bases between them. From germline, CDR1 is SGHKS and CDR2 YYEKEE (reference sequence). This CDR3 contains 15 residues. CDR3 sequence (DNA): TGTGCCAGCAGCTTGGACCCATCGAACACCGGGGAGCTGTTTTTT. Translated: CASSLDPSNTGELFF.

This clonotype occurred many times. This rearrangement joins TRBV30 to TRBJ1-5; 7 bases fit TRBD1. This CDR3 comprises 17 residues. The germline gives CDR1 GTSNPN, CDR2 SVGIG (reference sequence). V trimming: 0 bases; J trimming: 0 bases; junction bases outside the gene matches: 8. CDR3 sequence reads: CAWSVNSGQNSNQPQHF. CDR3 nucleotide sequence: TGTGCCTGGAGTGTAAATTCGGGACAGAATAGCAATCAGCCCCAGCATTTT.

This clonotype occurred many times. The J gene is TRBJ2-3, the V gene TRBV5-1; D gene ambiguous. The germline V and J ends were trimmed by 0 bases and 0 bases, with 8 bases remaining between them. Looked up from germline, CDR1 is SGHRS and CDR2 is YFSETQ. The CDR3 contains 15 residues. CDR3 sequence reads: CASSLGAASTDTQYF. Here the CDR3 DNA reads TGCGCCAGCAGCTTGGGCGCGGCGAGCACAGATACGCAGTATTTT.

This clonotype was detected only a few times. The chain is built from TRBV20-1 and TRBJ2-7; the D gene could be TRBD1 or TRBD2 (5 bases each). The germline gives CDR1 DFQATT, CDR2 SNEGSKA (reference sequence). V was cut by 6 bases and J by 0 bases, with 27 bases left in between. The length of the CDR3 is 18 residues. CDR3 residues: CSAESRDSNSGLSYEQYF. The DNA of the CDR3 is TGCAGTGCCGAATCGCGAGACAGTAACAGCGGTCTCTCCTACGAGCAGTACTTC.

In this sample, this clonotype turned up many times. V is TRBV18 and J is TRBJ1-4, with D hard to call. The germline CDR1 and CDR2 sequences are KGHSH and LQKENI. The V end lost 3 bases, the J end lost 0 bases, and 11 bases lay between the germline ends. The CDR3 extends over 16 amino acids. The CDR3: CASSPPGKATNEKLFF. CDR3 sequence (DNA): TGTGCCAGCTCACCCCCGGGGAAGGCAACTAATGAAAAACTGTTTTTT.

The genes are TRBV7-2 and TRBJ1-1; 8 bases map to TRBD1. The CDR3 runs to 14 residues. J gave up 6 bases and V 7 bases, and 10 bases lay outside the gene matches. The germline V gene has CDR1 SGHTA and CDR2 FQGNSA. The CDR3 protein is CASNFDRGRSEAFF. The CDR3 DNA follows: TGTGCCAGCAACTTCGACAGGGGACGGTCTGAAGCTTTCTTT.

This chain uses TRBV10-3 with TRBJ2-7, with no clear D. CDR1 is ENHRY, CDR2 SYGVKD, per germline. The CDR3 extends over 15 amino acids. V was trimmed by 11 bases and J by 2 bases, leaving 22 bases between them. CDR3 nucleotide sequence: TGTGCCGTATCGATTGGAGAGTACTCCACCTACGAGCAGTACTTC. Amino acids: CAVSIGEYSTYEQYF.

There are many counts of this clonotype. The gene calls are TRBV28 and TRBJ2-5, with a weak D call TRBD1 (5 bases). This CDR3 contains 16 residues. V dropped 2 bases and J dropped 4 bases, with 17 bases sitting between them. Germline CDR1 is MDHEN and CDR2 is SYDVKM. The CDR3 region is CASSLHIRLGAETQYF. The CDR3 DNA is TGTGCCAGCAGTTTACATATTCGACTTGGGGCAGAGACCCAGTACTTC.

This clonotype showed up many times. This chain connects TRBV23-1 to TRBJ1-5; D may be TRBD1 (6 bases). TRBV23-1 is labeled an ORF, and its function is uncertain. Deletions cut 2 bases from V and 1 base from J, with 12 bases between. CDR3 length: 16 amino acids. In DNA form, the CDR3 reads TGCGCCAGCAGTCAAAAACAGGGCCAGAGCAATCAGCCCCAGCATTTT. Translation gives CASSQKQGQSNQPQHF.

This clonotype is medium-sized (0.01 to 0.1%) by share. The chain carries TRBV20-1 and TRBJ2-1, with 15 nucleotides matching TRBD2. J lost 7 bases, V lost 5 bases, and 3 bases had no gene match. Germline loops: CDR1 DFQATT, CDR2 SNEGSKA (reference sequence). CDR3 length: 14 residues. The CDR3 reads CSAPGTSGRNEQFF. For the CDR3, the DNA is TGCAGTGCTCCCGGGACTAGCGGGAGGAATGAGCAGTTCTTC.